Below, 17 T cell receptor beta chains from the same sample are listed, as sequenced in a study of T cells in Graves' hyperthyroidism and ophthalmopathy. TCR beta CDR3 region amplification was performed from RNA transcripts. First-round RT-PCR targeting the TCR CDR3 was performed with the HTBI primer set. TCRdb re-called the multiplex PCR reads through MiXCR, storing one row per CDR3 protein. Among hundreds of thousands of distinct CDR3 sequences listed, roughly 15% were seen once. The sequenced sample was blood. Receptors were obtained from a woman aged 30 to 39 with Graves' hyperthyroidism.

This clonotype was observed a few times. The chain uses TRBV9 and TRBJ2-7, with D hard to call. Between the trimmed V and J ends, which lost 0 bases and 3 bases, there was a span of 10 bases. CDR1 and CDR2 from the germline V gene are SGDLS and YYNGEE. The CDR3 length is 14 residues. CDR3 in DNA: TGTGCCAGCAGCGTAGCTATGGGAAGCTACGAGCAGTACTTC. Translated: CASSVAMGSYEQYF.

This clonotype showed up many times. The chain combines TRBV13 with TRBJ2-1, with 7 bases identical to TRBD2. J lost 8 bases, V lost 0 bases, and 7 bases had no gene match. CDR3 length: 15 residues. The V gene's germline CDR1 is PRHDT and CDR2 FYEKMQ (reference sequence). The CDR3 DNA is TGTGCCAGCAGCTTAGGGGCGGGAGTAGCGGATGAGCAGTTCTTC. Its translation: CASSLGAGVADEQFF.

There are many counts of this clonotype. This chain uses TRBV28 with TRBJ1-2; D is perhaps TRBD1 (6 bases). Trimming stripped 11 bases from V and 4 bases from J, with 14 bases between. The CDR3 consists of 12 residues. Germline assignment: CDR1 MDHEN and CDR2 SYDVKM. This chain's CDR3 is CACGDNGYGYTF. In nucleotides, the CDR3 is TGTGCCTGCGGGGACAACGGCTATGGCTACACCTTC.

This chain joins TRBV20-1 and TRBJ2-5; 8 positions agree with TRBD2. V dropped 6 bases and J dropped 4; count of bases not matched to a gene: 22. Germline V gene sequence: CDR1 DFQATT, CDR2 SNEGSKA (reference sequence). This CDR3 spans 18 amino acids. The CDR3, as DNA: TGCAGTGCCCCATCTACCTTTTCGGGACTAGGCCTCCGAGAGACCCAGTACTTC. Translating it yields CSAPSTFSGLGLRETQYF.

This clonotype has at least ten counts. The CDR3 protein is CASSSHTRQGSYNEQFF. CDR3 in DNA: TGTGCCAGCAGTTCCCATACTCGACAGGGTTCCTACAATGAGCAGTTCTTC. The genes are TRBV28 and TRBJ2-1; 7 bases align to TRBD1. This CDR3 contains 17 residues. CDR1 MDHEN and CDR2 SYDVKM come from the germline V gene. J gave up 1 base and V 4 bases, and 10 bases lay outside the gene matches.

The chain combines TRBV20-1 with TRBJ1-6, with a tentative D call TRBD1 (6 bases). V dropped 5 bases and J dropped 0 bases, with 20 bases sitting between them. Germline V gene lookup returns CDR1 DFQATT and CDR2 SNEGSKA (reference sequence). This CDR3 has 18 residues. The CDR3 region is CSAHGGGSPGSYNSPLHF. DNA of the CDR3: TGCAGTGCTCACGGGGGCGGCTCCCCTGGCTCCTATAATTCACCCCTCCACTTT.

The chain combines TRBV15 with TRBJ2-1; D possibly corresponds to TRBD2 (6 bases). The V end lost 0 bases, the J end lost 3 bases, and 12 bases lay between the germline ends. Per germline, CDR1 LNHNV and CDR2 YYDKDF (reference sequence). This CDR3 has 16 residues. The DNA of the CDR3 is TGTGCCACCAGCAGAGATCGAGCGCGGGACTACAATGAGCAGTTCTTC. The encoded protein is CATSRDRARDYNEQFF.

Many counts were recorded for this clonotype. This chain joins TRBV7-2 and TRBJ2-5; D perhaps matches TRBD2 (6 bases). V was shortened by 1 base and J by 4 bases, with 13 bases between the two germline ends. There are 15 residues in the CDR3. Germline lookup yields CDR1 SGHTA and CDR2 FQGNSA. The CDR3 region has the DNA TGTGCCAGCAGCTTAGATTTCCTAGCGAGAGAGACCCAGTACTTC. Its protein product is CASSLDFLARETQYF.

This clonotype was seen ten or more times. The gene calls are TRBV5-1 and TRBJ2-1; tentative D call: TRBD2 (6 bases). Germline V gene lookup returns CDR1 SGHRS and CDR2 YFSETQ. The CDR3 extends over 13 amino acids. Trimming shortened V by 2 bases and J by 6 bases, and 9 bases separated the two germline ends. The CDR3 loop is CASSLLAGNEQFF. The CDR3 DNA reads as TGCGCCAGCAGCTTACTAGCAGGCAATGAGCAGTTCTTC.

This clonotype was found many times. The rearrangement joins TRBV7-2 to TRBJ1-1; weak D call: TRBD1 (5 bases). Looked up from germline, CDR1 is SGHTA and CDR2 is FQGNSA. There are 13 residues in the CDR3. With 5 bases removed from V and 3 bases from J, the gap between germline ends came to 10 bases. CDR3 bases: TGTGCCAGCAGCGTAGGGACGGACACTGAAGCTTTCTTT. The encoded protein is CASSVGTDTEAFF.

This clonotype came up many times. V usage is TRBV2 and J usage is TRBJ2-7; TRBD2 aligns across 8 bases. The CDR3 extends over 15 amino acids. V was pared by 8 bases and J by 4 bases, with 13 bases of the junction left unmatched. Germline CDR1 SNHLY, CDR2 FYNNEI. The CDR3 reads CASYGIAGSGYEQYF. The CDR3 region has the DNA TGTGCCAGCTACGGTATAGCGGGATCAGGGTACGAGCAGTACTTC. The variable domain in full, with the rest retrieved from reference TRBV2 and TRBJ2-7, is EPEVTQTPSHQVTQMGQEVILRCVPISNHLYFYWYRQILGQKVEFLVSFYNNEISEKSEIFDDQFSVERPDGSNFTLKIRSTKLEDSAMYFCASYGIAGSGYEQYFGPGTRLTVT.

V gene TRBV5-1 combines with J gene TRBJ2-1; possibly TRBD1 or TRBD2 for D (7 bases each). Trimming pared 2 bases from V and 0 bases from J, leaving 15 bases between. The CDR3 is 17 residues long. The germline V gene has CDR1 SGHRS and CDR2 YFSETQ. CDR3 residues: CASSLEAGGASYNEQFF. Written as DNA, the CDR3 is TGCGCCAGCAGCTTAGAGGCAGGGGGGGCCTCCTACAATGAGCAGTTCTTC.

Many counts were recorded for this clonotype. The V gene is TRBV29-1, the J gene TRBJ2-7; 12 bases agree with TRBD1. Trimming removed 6 bases from V and 5 bases from J; junction bases left unmatched: 5. Germline V gene sequence: CDR1 SQVTM, CDR2 ANQGSEA. This CDR3 contains 13 residues. This chain's CDR3 is CSVEGQGADEQYF. Written as DNA, the CDR3 is TGCAGCGTCGAGGGACAGGGGGCTGACGAGCAGTACTTC.

In this sample, this clonotype turned up a few times. V usage is TRBV20-1 and J usage is TRBJ2-7; tentative D call: TRBD1 (6 bases). CDR3 length: 12 amino acids. The V end lost 4 bases, the J end lost 5 bases, and 12 bases lay between the germline ends. CDR1 and CDR2 (germline): DFQATT, SNEGSKA (reference sequence). CDR3 loop: CSATGQMNEQYF. CDR3 bases: TGCAGTGCTACGGGACAAATGAACGAGCAGTACTTC.

This clonotype was picked up many times. The J gene is TRBJ1-1, the V gene TRBV27; D gene uncertain. V was cut by 4 bases and J by 3 bases, with 21 bases left in between. This CDR3 is 17 amino acids long. Per germline, CDR1 MNHEY and CDR2 SMNVEV (reference sequence). In nucleotides, the CDR3 is TGTGCCAGCAGTTCGTCGACATTTCTCCGCCTCGACACTGAAGCTTTCTTT. Residues: CASSSSTFLRLDTEAFF.

This rearrangement joins TRBV4-1 to TRBJ2-5, with D uncertain. Germline V gene sequence: CDR1 MGHRA, CDR2 YSYEKL. Trimming left V 1 base short and J 5 bases short, with 8 bases between. This CDR3 region has 13 residues. CDR3 in amino acids: CASSQGVGETQYF. CDR3 bases: TGCGCCAGCAGCCAAGGAGTTGGGGAGACCCAGTACTTC.

This clonotype was counted once. V is TRBV11-2 and J is TRBJ2-2; 7 bases are a match to TRBD1. The CDR3 is 16 residues long. Germline trimming cut 4 bases from V and 4 bases from J; bases unmatched to any gene: 9. Germline V gene data show CDR1 as SGHAT and CDR2 as FQNNGV. Here the CDR3 reads CASSSRQGRITGELFF. In DNA form, the CDR3 reads TGTGCCAGCAGCTCCCGACAGGGTAGGATCACCGGGGAGCTGTTTTTT.